Here is one T cell receptor beta chain with its context. Antigen unknown. From germline, CDR1 is MNHEY and CDR2 SMNVEV (reference sequence). Trimming shortened V by 6 bases and J by 7 bases, and 24 bases separated the two germline ends. The CDR3 loop spans 16 amino acids. These data are taken from a study of cytotoxic CD8 clonotypes in ibrutinib-treated CLL. Overall study: After a median roughly 12 months on treatment (6 to 36), response samples were drawn. Sample averages reached 255,043 productive templates and some 94,000 productive rearrangements.

Study-level findings and limits: Progressing patients had sampling times that differed from those of sustained-remission patients.

Using immunoSEQ multiplex PCR, the repertoire was profiled, and TCRdb retains in-frame clones only, with some absent. The table has about 200,000 clones, roughly three quarters seen once. This chain joins TRBV27 and TRBJ2-5; a weak D match, TRBD2 (5 bases). This material consisted of PBMCs, taken after 12 months of ibrutinib treatment. The source is a human donor with chronic lymphocytic leukemia. In nucleotides, the CDR3 is TGTGCCAGCAGACCCCCGGGGATCTCTTTTGTCGGGACCCAGTACTTC. This sequence encodes CASRPPGISFVGTQYF.